The entry below gives a single TCR beta chain sequence along with its context. As yet, its antigen is unknown. Deletions cut 8 bases from V and 6 bases from J, with 14 bases between. This CDR3 is built from 12 residues. Looked up from germline, CDR1 is MNHEY and CDR2 is SMNVEV (reference sequence). The data are from a study of regulatory T cells in long-lasting Graves disease. General study points: Whereas about a thousand public clonotypes were shared by new patients, persistent patients shared more, at some 3,000. TRBV28, TRBJ1-2 and TRBJ2-5 emerged as the favored segments in persistent disease.

This sample's time point: persistent/refractory GD, antithyroid drugs over 5 years with positive TRAb. Making the TCR library involved RNA that had been extracted from PBMCs. It was an endocrinology department in Xi'an, China, that provided the patients. The TCR beta library used iRepertoire HTBI primers with Arm-PCR amplification of CDR3. MiXCR was run by TCRdb on the multiplex PCR reads, yielding one entry per CDR3 protein. Of some 300,000 distinct CDR3 sequences in the sample, 20% to 25% were seen once. Sequenced here: peripheral blood mononuclear cells (PBMCs), sampled when the disease was refractory, from a patient treated with antithyroid drugs. This chain joins TRBV27 and TRBJ2-7; TRBD2 might be the D (5 bases). The sequence was obtained from a female donor with Graves disease. CDR3 nucleotide sequence: TGTGCCAGCTCCGGGGTTCACAGCGAGCAGTACTTC. This encodes CASSGVHSEQYF.